This T cell receptor beta chain was documented in a study of cytomegalovirus exposure and HLA in healthy donors. Primers for the PCR totalled 60 Vbeta and 13 Jbeta. Profiling relied on immunoSEQ multiplex PCR, and the TCRdb table lists in-frame clones only, not all of them. The table has about 190,000 clones, roughly 80% seen once; the top ten hold less than 6%. The CDR3 covers 15 residues. V was clipped by 3 bases and J by 2 bases; unmatched bases: 6. Germline V gives CDR1 SGHVS, CDR2 FQNEAQ. The rearrangement joins TRBV7-8 to TRBJ2-7; 8 nucleotides align to TRBD1. Sequenced material: PBMCs. The sequence came from a woman aged 30 to 39 in good health and CMV-seropositive. This chain's CDR3 is CASSFLTGETYEQYF. CDR3 DNA: TGTGCCAGCAGCTTCTTGACAGGGGAAACCTACGAGCAGTACTTC.